This T cell receptor beta chain was found in a study of blood T cell repertoires in COVID-19. In the study overall: Samples representing acute and convalescent COVID-19 were sourced from the United States, Italy and Spain.

This CDR3 has 14 amino acids. The trim removed 4 bases at V and 5 bases at J, leaving 7 bases unmatched. CDR1 is SEHNR and CDR2 is FQNEAQ in the germline V gene (reference sequence). Original data processing: Reference gene primer amplification yielded estimated nucleated cell counts. The method was immunoSEQ multiplex PCR; TCRdb's version includes in-frame clones alone and lacks a portion of them. V and J calls plus clone size are reproduced from that table; the DNA served to infer D and trimming. The sample has about 110,000 clones; roughly 85% are singletons. This TCR was sampled from a woman at least 80 years old with acute or convalescent COVID-19. Sequencing was performed on peripheral blood. The J gene is TRBJ1-1, the V gene TRBV7-9; 7 bases fit TRBD1. CDR3 loop: CASSSTGFRTEAFF. CDR3 DNA: TGTGCCAGCAGCTCGACAGGGTTTCGAACTGAAGCTTTCTTT.